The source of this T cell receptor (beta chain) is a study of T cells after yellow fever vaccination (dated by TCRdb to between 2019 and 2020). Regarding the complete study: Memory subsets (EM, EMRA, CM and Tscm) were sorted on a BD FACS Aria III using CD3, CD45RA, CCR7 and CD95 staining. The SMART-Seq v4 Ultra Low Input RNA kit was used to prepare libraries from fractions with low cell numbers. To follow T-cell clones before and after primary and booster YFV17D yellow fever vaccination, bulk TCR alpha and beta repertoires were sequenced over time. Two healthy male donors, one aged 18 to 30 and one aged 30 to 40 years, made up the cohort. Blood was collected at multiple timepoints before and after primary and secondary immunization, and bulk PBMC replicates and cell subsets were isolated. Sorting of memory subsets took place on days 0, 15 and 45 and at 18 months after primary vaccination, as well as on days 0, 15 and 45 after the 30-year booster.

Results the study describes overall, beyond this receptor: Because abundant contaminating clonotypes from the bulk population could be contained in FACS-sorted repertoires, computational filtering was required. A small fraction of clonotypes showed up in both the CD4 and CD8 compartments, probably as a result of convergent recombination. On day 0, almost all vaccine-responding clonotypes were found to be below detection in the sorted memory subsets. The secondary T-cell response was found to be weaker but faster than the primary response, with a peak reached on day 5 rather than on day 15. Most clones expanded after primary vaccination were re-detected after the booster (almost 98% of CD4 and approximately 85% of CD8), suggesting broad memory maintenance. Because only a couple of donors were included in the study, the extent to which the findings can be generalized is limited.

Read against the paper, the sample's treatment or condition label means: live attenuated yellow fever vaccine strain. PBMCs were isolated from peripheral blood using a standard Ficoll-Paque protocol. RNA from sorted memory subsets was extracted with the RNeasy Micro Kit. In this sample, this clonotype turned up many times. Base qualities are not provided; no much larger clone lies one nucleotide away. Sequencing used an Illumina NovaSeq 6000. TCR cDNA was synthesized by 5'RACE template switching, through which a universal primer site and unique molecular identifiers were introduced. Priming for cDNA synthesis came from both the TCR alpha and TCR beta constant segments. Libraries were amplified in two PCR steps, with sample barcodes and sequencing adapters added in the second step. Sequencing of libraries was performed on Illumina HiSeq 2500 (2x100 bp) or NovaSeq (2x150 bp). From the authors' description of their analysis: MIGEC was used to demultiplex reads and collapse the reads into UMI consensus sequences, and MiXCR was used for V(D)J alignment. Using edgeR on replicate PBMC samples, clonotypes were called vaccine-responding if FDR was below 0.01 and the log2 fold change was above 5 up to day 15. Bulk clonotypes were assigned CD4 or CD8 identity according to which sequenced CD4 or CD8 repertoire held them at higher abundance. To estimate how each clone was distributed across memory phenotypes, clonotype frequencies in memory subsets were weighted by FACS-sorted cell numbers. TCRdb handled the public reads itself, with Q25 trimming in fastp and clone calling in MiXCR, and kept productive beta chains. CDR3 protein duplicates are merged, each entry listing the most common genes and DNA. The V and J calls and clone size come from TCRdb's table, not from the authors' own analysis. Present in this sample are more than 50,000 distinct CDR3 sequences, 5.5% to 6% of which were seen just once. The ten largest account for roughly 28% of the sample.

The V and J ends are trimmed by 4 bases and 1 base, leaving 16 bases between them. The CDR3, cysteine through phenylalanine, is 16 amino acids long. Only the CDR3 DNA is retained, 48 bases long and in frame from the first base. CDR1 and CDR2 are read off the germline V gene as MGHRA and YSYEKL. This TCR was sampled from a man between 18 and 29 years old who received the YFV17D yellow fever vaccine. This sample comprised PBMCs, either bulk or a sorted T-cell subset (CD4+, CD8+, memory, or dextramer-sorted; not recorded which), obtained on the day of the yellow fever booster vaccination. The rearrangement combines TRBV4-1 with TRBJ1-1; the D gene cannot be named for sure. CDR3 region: CASSPSQAVRNTEAFF. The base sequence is TGCGCCAGCAGCCCCTCCCAGGCTGTAAGGAACACTGAAGCTTTCTTT.